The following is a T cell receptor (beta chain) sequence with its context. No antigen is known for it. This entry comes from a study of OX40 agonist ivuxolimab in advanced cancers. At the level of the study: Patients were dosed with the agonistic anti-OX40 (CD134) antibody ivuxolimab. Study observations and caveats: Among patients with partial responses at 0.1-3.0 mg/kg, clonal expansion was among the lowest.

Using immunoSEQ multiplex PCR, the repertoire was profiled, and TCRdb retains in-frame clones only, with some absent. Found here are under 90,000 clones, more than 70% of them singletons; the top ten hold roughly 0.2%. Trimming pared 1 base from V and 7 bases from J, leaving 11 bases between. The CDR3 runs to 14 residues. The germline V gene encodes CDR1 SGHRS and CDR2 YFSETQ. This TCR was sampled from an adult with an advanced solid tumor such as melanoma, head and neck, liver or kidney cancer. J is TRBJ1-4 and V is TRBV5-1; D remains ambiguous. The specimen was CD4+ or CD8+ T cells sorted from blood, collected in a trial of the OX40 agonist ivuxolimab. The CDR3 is CASSLTRLGEKLFF. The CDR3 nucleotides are TGCGCCAGCAGCTTGACCCGACTCGGTGAAAAACTGTTTTTT. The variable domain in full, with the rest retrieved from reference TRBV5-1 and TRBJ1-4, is KAGVTQTPRYLIKTRGQQVTLSCSPISGHRSVSWYQQTPGQGLQFLFEYFSETQRNKGNFPGRFSGRQFSNSRSEMNVSTLELGDSALYLCASSLTRLGEKLFFGSGTQLSVL.